The next 32 T cell receptor beta chains were all read from a single sample in a study of blood T cells in healthy people across ages. A J-beta primer mix and a sample-barcoded 5' primer were used in a second PCR of roughly 6 to 11 cycles. TCRdb reprocessed the 5' RACE reads with MiXCR, giving one entry per CDR3 protein. The table records 1.2 million to 1.5 million distinct CDR3 sequences, approximately 42% of them present only once. The source material was blood. The source is a woman in her late teens or twenties in good health.

A few counts support this clonotype. The chain is built from TRBV12-3 or TRBV12-4 and TRBJ2-2; tentatively, D is TRBD2 (6 bases). The CDR3 is made up of 17 amino acids. The V end was cut by 1 base, the J end by 2 bases, with 14 bases between. The CDR3: CASSLVVGGDNTGELFF. The CDR3 coding sequence is TGTGCCAGCAGTTTAGTGGTCGGAGGGGATAACACCGGGGAGCTGTTTTTT.

The chain recombines TRBV20-1 with TRBJ2-7; TRBD1 matches at 8 bases. The tail of the sequence fits TRBJ2-5 better, so the J call may be wrong. CDR1 is DFQATT and CDR2 is SNEGSKA in the germline V gene (reference sequence). The CDR3 spans 13 residues. The CDR3 loop is CSATRTGTETQYF. DNA for the CDR3: TGCAGTGCTACCCGGACAGGGACAGAGACCCAGTACTTC.

This clonotype was detected a few times. V gene TRBV27 combines with J gene TRBJ1-2; a possible D gene is TRBD1 (5 bases). CDR1 MNHEY and CDR2 SMNVEV come from the germline V gene (reference sequence). The CDR3 sequence is 11 residues long. V dropped 7 bases and J dropped 5 bases, with 8 bases sitting between them. This chain's CDR3 is CASNGGYGYTF. The CDR3 bases are TGTGCCAGCAACGGGGGGTATGGCTACACCTTC.

J is TRBJ2-5 and V is TRBV20-1, with TRBD2 as a possible D gene (5 bases). Per germline, CDR1 DFQATT and CDR2 SNEGSKA (reference sequence). This CDR3 is 12 amino acids long. Trimming took off 6 bases at V and 4 bases at J, with 12 bases between the two ends. CDR3 sequence reads: CSARTLTETQYF. CDR3 bases: TGCAGTGCCAGGACTCTTACAGAGACCCAGTACTTC.

This sequence joins TRBV9 and TRBJ2-1, with TRBD2 matching over 11 bases. Trimming cost V 3 bases and J 6 bases; bases outside gene matches: 5. The CDR3 sequence is 15 residues long. The V gene's germline CDR1 is SGDLS and CDR2 YYNGEE. The CDR3 DNA follows: TGTGCCAGCAGCGATCTAGCGGGGGGACGCAATGAGCAGTTCTTC. Its protein product is CASSDLAGGRNEQFF.

In its sample, this clonotype was seen a few times. The J gene is TRBJ2-3, the V gene TRBV3-1; TRBD2 is a possible D gene (6 bases). The V end lost 4 bases, the J end lost 4 bases, and 15 bases lay between the germline ends. The germline gives CDR1 LGHDT, CDR2 YNNKEL (reference sequence). This CDR3 is built from 15 residues. This chain's CDR3 is CASSPGTLGSDTQYF. The CDR3, as DNA: TGTGCCAGCAGCCCCGGGACTCTTGGTTCAGATACGCAGTATTTT.

This clonotype was detected only a few times. The V call is TRBV10-3, the J call TRBJ2-7; TRBD1 matches at 8 bases. Germline assignment: CDR1 ENHRY and CDR2 SYGVKD. V lost 2 bases, J lost 6 bases, and 6 bases stayed unmatched. The CDR3 is 14 residues long. The DNA for the CDR3 is TGTGCCATCAGTGAGCAGACAGGGGCGAGCGAGCAGTACTTC. It encodes CAISEQTGASEQYF.

The V gene is TRBV5-4, the J gene TRBJ2-3, with 10 bases fitting TRBD1. Germline CDR1 SGHNT, CDR2 YYREEE (reference sequence). V lost 0 bases to trimming and J lost 1 base; unmatched junction nucleotides: 5. This CDR3 contains 17 residues. The CDR3 protein is CASSLVTGTGGTDTQYF. The CDR3 nucleotides are TGTGCCAGCAGCTTGGTTACCGGGACAGGGGGCACAGATACGCAGTATTTT.

The table lists this clonotype with a few counts. The V gene is TRBV10-1, the J gene TRBJ2-3, with 11 bases aligning to TRBD1. Looked up from germline, CDR1 is WNHNN and CDR2 is SYGVQD (reference sequence). The CDR3 runs to 15 residues. V lost 7 bases, J lost 6 bases, and 9 bases stayed unmatched. CDR3 protein: CASNRGTGGPDTQYF. The CDR3 DNA reads as TGCGCCAGCAATCGGGGGACAGGGGGTCCGGATACGCAGTATTTT.

The CDR3, as DNA: TGTGCCATCAGTGAGGCAGGGTCGGCCACTGAAGCTTTCTTT. Its translation: CAISEAGSATEAFF. This chain joins TRBV10-3 and TRBJ1-1; a weak D match, TRBD1 (5 bases). This CDR3 is built from 14 residues. In germline, CDR1 is ENHRY, CDR2 SYGVKD. V was clipped by 2 bases and J by 4 bases, with 11 bases between them.

The chain uses TRBV27 and TRBJ1-1, with a tentative D call TRBD1 (5 bases). This CDR3 has 13 amino acids. CDR1 is MNHEY and CDR2 is SMNVEV in the germline V gene (reference sequence). V lost 10 bases, J lost 3 bases, and 15 bases lay in between. Here the CDR3 DNA reads TGTGCCACCAAAACCGGGACGGACACTGAAGCTTTCTTT. Amino acid sequence: CATKTGTDTEAFF.

J is TRBJ1-6 and V is TRBV6-1, with 8 positions matching TRBD1. Unmatched junction bases numbered 20, after V lost 6 bases and J lost 7 bases. Germline CDR1 and CDR2: MNHNS and SASEGT. This CDR3 spans 19 amino acids. CDR3 in DNA: TGTGCCAGCAGCCGTACCCGGACAGGGCCGACCGATAAGAATTCACCCCTCCACTTT. Amino acid sequence: CASSRTRTGPTDKNSPLHF.

This clonotype was seen repeatedly, ten times or more. V usage is TRBV5-1 and J usage is TRBJ1-2; D not certain. Trimming removed 4 bases from V and 6 bases from J, with 19 bases in between. The CDR3 runs 15 residues. Looked up from germline, CDR1 is SGHRS and CDR2 is YFSETQ. CDR3 sequence: CASSNHLRNLDGYTF. The CDR3 bases are TGCGCCAGCAGCAACCACCTCCGGAACTTGGATGGCTACACCTTC.

Only a few counts were recorded for this clonotype. The rearrangement links TRBV11-2 to TRBJ1-2; D not resolved. The germline gives CDR1 SGHAT, CDR2 FQNNGV. V was clipped by 5 bases and J by 4 bases, with 11 bases between them. This CDR3 has 13 amino acids. CDR3 nucleotides: TGTGCCAGCAGCCTAGGATCCAGCTATGGCTACACCTTC. Protein product: CASSLGSSYGYTF.

This clonotype was detected only once. V usage is TRBV4-2 and J usage is TRBJ2-3; D is possibly TRBD1 (6 bases). TRBJ1-5 explains the end of the DNA better; the J call may be wrong. CDR1 and CDR2 (germline): LGHNA, YNFKEQ. The CDR3 loop spans 15 amino acids. The CDR3 DNA reads TGTGCCAGCAGACCAAGCAGCGGGGGCACAGATACGCAGCATTTT. As protein: CASRPSSGGTDTQHF.

On this clonotype: With a much larger clone just one base away, this may be a read error. CDR3 in DNA: TGTGCCTGCAGTTACTCGCAGGGTGTACACGAGCAGTACTTC. This codes for CACSYSQGVHEQYF. This chain connects TRBV6-2 or TRBV6-3 to TRBJ2-7; weak D call: TRBD1 (5 bases). Per germline, CDR1 MNHEY and CDR2 SVGEGT. The CDR3 runs 14 residues.

This chain joins TRBV20-1 and TRBJ2-7; 8 bases fit TRBD1. Trimming removed 1 base from V and 3 bases from J; junction bases left unmatched: 5. The CDR3 extends over 14 amino acids. Germline V gene data show CDR1 as DFQATT and CDR2 as SNEGSKA (reference sequence). The CDR3 sequence: CSARVGGQDYEQYF. CDR3 DNA: TGCAGTGCTAGAGTTGGGGGACAGGACTACGAGCAGTACTTC.

V is TRBV5-1 and J is TRBJ2-4, with TRBD2 identical over 16 bases. CDR3 length: 18 amino acids. The V and J ends lost 2 bases and 2 bases, in that order; junction bases with no gene match: 4. The germline gives CDR1 SGHRS, CDR2 YFSETQ. CDR3 coding DNA: TGCGCCAGCAGCTTCGGGACTAGCGGGAGGGGGTCCAAAAACATTCAGTACTTC. Translation: CASSFGTSGRGSKNIQYF. Full variable domain (rest looked up from reference TRBV5-1 and TRBJ2-4): KAGVTQTPRYLIKTRGQQVTLSCSPISGHRSVSWYQQTPGQGLQFLFEYFSETQRNKGNFPGRFSGRQFSNSRSEMNVSTLELGDSALYLCASSFGTSGRGSKNIQYFGAGTRLSVL.

The CDR3 DNA is TGCAGCGTTGAAGGGGGGATTTCCTACGAGCAGTACTTC. Its translation: CSVEGGISYEQYF. V gene TRBV29-1 combines with J gene TRBJ2-7, with D perhaps matching TRBD1 or TRBD2 (5 bases each). V was shortened by 1 base and J by 1 base, with 8 bases between the two germline ends. The germline V gene encodes CDR1 SQVTM and CDR2 ANQGSEA. CDR3 length: 13 amino acids.

This clonotype appeared many times. This chain joins TRBV9 and TRBJ2-3; unclear D gene. CDR1 is SGDLS, CDR2 YYNGEE, per germline. Trimming removed 5 bases from V and 2 bases from J, with 6 bases in between. This CDR3 has 12 amino acids. CDR3 nucleotides: TGTGCCAGCAGTACTACCACAGATACGCAGTATTTT. This translates into CASSTTTDTQYF.

V is TRBV9 and J is TRBJ2-1; 9 nucleotides line up with TRBD2. With 0 bases clipped from V and 8 bases from J, the junction kept 9 bases outside the gene matches. The germline gives CDR1 SGDLS, CDR2 YYNGEE. The CDR3 has 16 residues. CDR3 nucleotide sequence: TGTGCCAGCAGCGTAGAGCGCGGGGGGGCTCTCGATGAGCAGTTCTTC. It encodes CASSVERGGALDEQFF.

This clonotype was counted between two and nine times. V usage is TRBV12-3 or TRBV12-4 and J usage is TRBJ2-7; 8 nucleotides agree with TRBD2. The CDR3 is 13 amino acids. J was trimmed by 6 bases and V by 7 bases; bases with no gene match: 8. CDR3 sequence: CASKWGLVGEQYF. CDR3 DNA sequence: TGTGCCAGCAAGTGGGGACTAGTGGGCGAGCAGTACTTC.

A few counts support this clonotype. The chain has TRBV20-1 and TRBJ2-1; 7 bases align to TRBD2. The CDR3 sequence is 15 residues long. The V gene's germline CDR1 is DFQATT and CDR2 SNEGSKA (reference sequence). The V segment lost 0 bases and the J segment 6 bases; nucleotides outside the gene matches: 8. The CDR3 sequence: CSARDLASGLNEQFF. Written as DNA, the CDR3 is TGCAGTGCTAGAGATCTGGCTAGCGGACTCAATGAGCAGTTCTTC.

In nucleotides, the CDR3 is TGTGCCAGCAGCTTCTGGACAGCCGGGGCCAACGTCCTGACTTTC. It is translated as CASSFWTAGANVLTF. The chain is built from TRBV7-9 and TRBJ2-6; TRBD1 might be the D (6 bases). This CDR3 is 15 amino acids long. The germline V and J ends were trimmed by 3 bases and 4 bases, with 10 bases remaining between them. CDR1 is SEHNR, CDR2 FQNEAQ, per germline (reference sequence).

This clonotype was observed a few times. The gene calls are TRBV4-2 and TRBJ1-3; D unclear. Trimming stripped 1 base from V and 4 bases from J, with 5 bases between. CDR1 and CDR2 (germline): LGHNA, YNFKEQ. The CDR3 sequence is 13 residues long. CDR3 sequence: CASSQGGGNTIYF. The CDR3 bases are TGTGCCAGCAGCCAAGGCGGGGGAAACACCATATATTTT.

The V gene is TRBV12-3 or TRBV12-4, the J gene TRBJ2-1; D remains ambiguous. The CDR3 loop spans 14 amino acids. V lost 2 bases and J 7 bases, leaving 12 bases between the germline ends. In DNA, the CDR3 is TGTGCCAGCAGTTTATCCACTGGAATGAATGAGCAGTTCTTC. Its protein product is CASSLSTGMNEQFF.

This chain joins TRBV27 and TRBJ2-1, with 11 positions matching TRBD2. The CDR3 runs 15 residues. Germline assignment: CDR1 MNHEY and CDR2 SMNVEV (reference sequence). The V and J ends lost 7 bases and 2 bases, in that order; junction bases with no gene match: 4. This chain's CDR3 is CASTKLAGAYNEQFF. Here the CDR3 DNA reads TGTGCCAGCACCAAACTAGCGGGGGCCTACAATGAGCAGTTCTTC.

This clonotype has more than one count but fewer than ten. One junction end disagrees with the germline gene, perhaps due to a read error. In DNA form, the CDR3 reads TGTGCCACCAGCCTGTGGGTTTCCTATGGCTACACCTTC. Protein product: CATSLWVSYGYTF. V and J are TRBV14 and TRBJ1-2; the D is unclear. Germline CDR1 reads SGHDN; CDR2 reads FVKESK. The length of the CDR3 is 13 residues.

The sample holds a few counts of this clonotype. J is TRBJ2-7 and V is TRBV7-2; 10 bases agree with TRBD2. Germline V gene sequence: CDR1 SGHTA, CDR2 FQGNSA. This CDR3 has 19 residues. Trimming removed 0 bases from V and 1 base from J; junction bases left unmatched: 12. As DNA, the CDR3 is TGTGCCAGCAGCTTAGCGTTCCCTAGCGGGAGAGCCCAATCCTACGAGCAGTACTTC. Translating gives CASSLAFPSGRAQSYEQYF.

The gene calls are TRBV20-1 and TRBJ2-1; D might be TRBD2 (6 bases). The CDR3 has 14 residues. Germline-derived CDR1 and CDR2 are DFQATT and SNEGSKA (reference sequence). V lost 4 bases to trimming and J lost 6 bases, with 16 bases between them. The CDR3 reads CSATVGGTINEQFF. The CDR3 nucleotides read TGCAGTGCTACCGTTGGCGGGACGATCAATGAGCAGTTCTTC.

The chain combines TRBV7-9 with TRBJ2-5, with 10 bases that match TRBD1. Trimming took 1 base from V and 3 from J; bases not matched to a gene: 5. This CDR3 spans 16 amino acids. Per germline, CDR1 SEHNR and CDR2 FQNEAQ (reference sequence). The CDR3, as DNA: TGTGCCAGCAGCTTAGGAGACAGGGGGCCTAAAGAGACCCAGTACTTC. Translation: CASSLGDRGPKETQYF.

A word on this clonotype: A much larger clone differs from this one at a single base, so this may be a read error. V usage is TRBV28 and J usage is TRBJ2-7; D perhaps matches TRBD1 (6 bases). This CDR3 spans 14 amino acids. The germline V gene has CDR1 MDHEN and CDR2 SYDVKM. Between the trimmed V and J ends, which lost 5 bases and 6 bases, there was a span of 17 bases. The CDR3 DNA reads TGTGCCAGCAGTCTTCGGGACATCCCTACCGAGCAGTACTTC. Its translation is CASSLRDIPTEQYF. The full variable domain, in which reference TRBV28 and TRBJ2-7 provide the parts outside the CDR3, is DVKVTQSSRYLVKRTGEKVFLECVQDMDHENMFWYRQDPGLGLRLIYFSYDVKMKEKGDIPEGYSVSREKKERFSLILESASTNQTSMYLCASSLRDIPTEQYFGPGTRLTVT.